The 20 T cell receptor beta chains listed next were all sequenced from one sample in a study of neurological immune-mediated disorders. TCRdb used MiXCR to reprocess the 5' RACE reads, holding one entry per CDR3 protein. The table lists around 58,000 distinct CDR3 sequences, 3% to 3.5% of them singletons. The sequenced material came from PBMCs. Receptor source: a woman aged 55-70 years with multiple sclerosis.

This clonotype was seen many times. CDR3 sequence (DNA): TGTGCCAGCAGCTTAAGAGGTTCTGGGGCGATTTACGAGCAGTACTTC. Translated: CASSLRGSGAIYEQYF. The V and J genes are TRBV7-2 and TRBJ2-7; D possibly corresponds to TRBD1 (5 bases). The CDR3 totals 16 residues. V was shortened by 2 bases and J by 4 bases, with 18 bases between the two germline ends. Germline CDR1 and CDR2: SGHTA and FQGNSA.

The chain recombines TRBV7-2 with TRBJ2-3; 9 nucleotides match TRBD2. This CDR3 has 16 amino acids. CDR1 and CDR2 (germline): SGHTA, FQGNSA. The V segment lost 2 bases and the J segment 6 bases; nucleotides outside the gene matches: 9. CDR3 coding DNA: TGTGCCAGCAGCTTATGGTATTTAGCGGGAGCCGATACGCAGTATTTT. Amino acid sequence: CASSLWYLAGADTQYF.

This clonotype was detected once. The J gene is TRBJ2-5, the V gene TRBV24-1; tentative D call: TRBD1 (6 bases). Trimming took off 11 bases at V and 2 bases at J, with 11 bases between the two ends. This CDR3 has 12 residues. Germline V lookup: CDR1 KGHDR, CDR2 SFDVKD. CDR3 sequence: CASAGQQETQYF. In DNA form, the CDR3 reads TGTGCCAGCGCCGGACAGCAAGAGACCCAGTACTTC.

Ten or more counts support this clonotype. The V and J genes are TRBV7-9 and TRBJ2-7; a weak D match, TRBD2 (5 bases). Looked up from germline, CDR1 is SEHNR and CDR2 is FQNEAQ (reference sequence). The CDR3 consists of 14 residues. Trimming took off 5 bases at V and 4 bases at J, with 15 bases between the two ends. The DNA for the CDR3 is TGTGCCAGCAGCGCACACGCTAGCAATTACGAGCAGTACTTC. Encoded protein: CASSAHASNYEQYF.

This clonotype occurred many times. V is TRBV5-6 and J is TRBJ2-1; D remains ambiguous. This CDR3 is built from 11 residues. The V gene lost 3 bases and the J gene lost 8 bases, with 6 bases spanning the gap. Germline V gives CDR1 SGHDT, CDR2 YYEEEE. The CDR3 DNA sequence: TGTGCCAGCAGCTCCCTCTATGAGCAGTTCTTC. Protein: CASSSLYEQFF.

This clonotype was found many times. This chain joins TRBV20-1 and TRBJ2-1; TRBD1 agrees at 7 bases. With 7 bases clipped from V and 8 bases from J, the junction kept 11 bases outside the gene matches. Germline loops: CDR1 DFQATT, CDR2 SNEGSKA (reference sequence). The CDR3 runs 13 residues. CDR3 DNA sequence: TGCAGTGGATATTGGACAGGCAGGGATGAGCAGTTCTTC. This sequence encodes CSGYWTGRDEQFF.

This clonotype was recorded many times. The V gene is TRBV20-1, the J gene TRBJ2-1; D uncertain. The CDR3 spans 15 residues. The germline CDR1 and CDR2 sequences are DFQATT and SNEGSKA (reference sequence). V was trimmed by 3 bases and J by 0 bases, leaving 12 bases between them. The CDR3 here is CSASNSHSSYNEQFF. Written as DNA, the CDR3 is TGCAGTGCTAGTAACAGCCATAGCTCCTACAATGAGCAGTTCTTC.

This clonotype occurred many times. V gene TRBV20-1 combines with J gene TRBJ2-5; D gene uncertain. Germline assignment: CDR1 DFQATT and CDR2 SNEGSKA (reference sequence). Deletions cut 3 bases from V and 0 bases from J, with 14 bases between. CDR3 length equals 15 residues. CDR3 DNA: TGCAGTGCTAGCGTCTACAGTACTTACCAAGAGACCCAGTACTTC. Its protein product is CSASVYSTYQETQYF.

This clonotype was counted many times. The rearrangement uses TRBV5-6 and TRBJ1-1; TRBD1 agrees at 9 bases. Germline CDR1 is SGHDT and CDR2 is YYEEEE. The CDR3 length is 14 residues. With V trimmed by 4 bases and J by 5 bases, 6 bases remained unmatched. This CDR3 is CASSGTGRETEAFF. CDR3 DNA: TGTGCCAGCAGCGGGACAGGGAGGGAGACTGAAGCTTTCTTT.

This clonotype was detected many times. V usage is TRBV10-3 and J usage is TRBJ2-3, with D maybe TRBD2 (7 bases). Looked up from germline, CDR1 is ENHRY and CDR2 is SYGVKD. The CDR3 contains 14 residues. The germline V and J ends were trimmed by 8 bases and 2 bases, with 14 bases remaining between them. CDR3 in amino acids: CAIGGALPTDTQYF. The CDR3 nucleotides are TGTGCCATCGGGGGGGCGCTTCCCACAGATACGCAGTATTTT.

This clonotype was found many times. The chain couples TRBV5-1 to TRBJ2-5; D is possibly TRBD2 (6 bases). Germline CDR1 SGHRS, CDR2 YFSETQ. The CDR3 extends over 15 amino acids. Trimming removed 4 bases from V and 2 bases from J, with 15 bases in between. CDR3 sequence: CASSRPAGTQETQYF. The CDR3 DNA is TGCGCCAGCAGCCGCCCAGCAGGGACTCAAGAGACCCAGTACTTC.

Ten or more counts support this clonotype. Here the CDR3 DNA reads TGCGCCAGCAGCTCCGGAACAGGGGTCCCCACCGGGGAGCTGTTTTTT. Translation: CASSSGTGVPTGELFF. This chain links TRBV5-1 with TRBJ2-2; 7 nucleotides match TRBD1. Per germline, CDR1 SGHRS and CDR2 YFSETQ. J was trimmed by 4 bases and V by 3 bases; bases with no gene match: 9. This CDR3 region has 16 residues.

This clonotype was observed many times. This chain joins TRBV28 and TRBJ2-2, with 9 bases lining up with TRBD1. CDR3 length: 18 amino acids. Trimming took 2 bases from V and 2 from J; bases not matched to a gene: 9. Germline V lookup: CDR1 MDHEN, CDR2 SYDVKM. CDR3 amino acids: CASSLLPGQGPNTGELFF. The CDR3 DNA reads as TGTGCCAGCAGTTTACTCCCGGGACAGGGTCCCAACACCGGGGAGCTGTTTTTT. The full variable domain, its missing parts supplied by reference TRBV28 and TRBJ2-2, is DVKVTQSSRYLVKRTGEKVFLECVQDMDHENMFWYRQDPGLGLRLIYFSYDVKMKEKGDIPEGYSVSREKKERFSLILESASTNQTSMYLCASSLLPGQGPNTGELFFGEGSRLTVL.

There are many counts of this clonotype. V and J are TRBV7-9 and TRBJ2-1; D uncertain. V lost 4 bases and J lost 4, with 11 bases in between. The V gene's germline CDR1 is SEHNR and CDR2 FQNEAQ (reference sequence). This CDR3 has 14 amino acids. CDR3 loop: CASSSFGLYNEQFF. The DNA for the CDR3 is TGTGCCAGCAGCTCCTTTGGGCTATACAATGAGCAGTTCTTC.

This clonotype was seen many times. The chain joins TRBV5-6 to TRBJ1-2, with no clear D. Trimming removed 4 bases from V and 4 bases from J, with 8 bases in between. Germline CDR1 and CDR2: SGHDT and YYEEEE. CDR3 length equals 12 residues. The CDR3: CASSRPAYGYTF. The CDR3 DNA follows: TGTGCCAGCAGCCGACCTGCCTATGGCTACACCTTC.

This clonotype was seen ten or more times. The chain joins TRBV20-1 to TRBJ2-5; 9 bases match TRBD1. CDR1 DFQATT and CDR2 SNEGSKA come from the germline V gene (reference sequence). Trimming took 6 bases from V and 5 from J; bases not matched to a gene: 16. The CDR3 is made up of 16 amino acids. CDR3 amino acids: CSAANPRDRVRETQYF. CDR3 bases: TGCAGTGCCGCTAATCCCCGGGACAGGGTTAGGGAGACCCAGTACTTC.

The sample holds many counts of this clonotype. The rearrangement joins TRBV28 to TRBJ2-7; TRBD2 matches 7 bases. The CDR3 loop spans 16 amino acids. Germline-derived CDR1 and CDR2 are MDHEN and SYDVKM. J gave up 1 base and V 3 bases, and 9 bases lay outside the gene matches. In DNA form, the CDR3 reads TGTGCCAGCAGTTTCTCGGGCGGGAGACGATCCTACGAGCAGTACTTC. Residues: CASSFSGGRRSYEQYF. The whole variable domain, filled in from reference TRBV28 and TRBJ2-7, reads DVKVTQSSRYLVKRTGEKVFLECVQDMDHENMFWYRQDPGLGLRLIYFSYDVKMKEKGDIPEGYSVSREKKERFSLILESASTNQTSMYLCASSFSGGRRSYEQYFGPGTRLTVT.

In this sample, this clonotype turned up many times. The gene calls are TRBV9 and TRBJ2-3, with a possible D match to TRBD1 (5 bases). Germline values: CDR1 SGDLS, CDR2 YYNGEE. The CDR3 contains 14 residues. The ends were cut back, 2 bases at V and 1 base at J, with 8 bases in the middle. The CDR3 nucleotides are TGTGCCAGCAGCGTCGGCAGGGGCACAGATACGCAGTATTTT. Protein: CASSVGRGTDTQYF.

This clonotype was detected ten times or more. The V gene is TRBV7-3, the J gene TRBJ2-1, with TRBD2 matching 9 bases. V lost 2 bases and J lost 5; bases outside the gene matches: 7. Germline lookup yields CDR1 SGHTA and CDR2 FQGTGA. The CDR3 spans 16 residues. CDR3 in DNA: TGTGCCAGCAGCTTAGTAGTAGCGGGGGCCCACAATGAGCAGTTCTTC. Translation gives CASSLVVAGAHNEQFF.

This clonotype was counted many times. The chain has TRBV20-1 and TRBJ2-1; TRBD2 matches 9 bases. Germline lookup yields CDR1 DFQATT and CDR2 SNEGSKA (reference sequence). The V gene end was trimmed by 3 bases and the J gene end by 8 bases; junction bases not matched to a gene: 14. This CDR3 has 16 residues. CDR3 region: CSASPTISGRSYEQFF. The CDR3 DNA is TGCAGTGCTAGCCCGACGATTAGCGGGAGATCATATGAGCAGTTCTTC.